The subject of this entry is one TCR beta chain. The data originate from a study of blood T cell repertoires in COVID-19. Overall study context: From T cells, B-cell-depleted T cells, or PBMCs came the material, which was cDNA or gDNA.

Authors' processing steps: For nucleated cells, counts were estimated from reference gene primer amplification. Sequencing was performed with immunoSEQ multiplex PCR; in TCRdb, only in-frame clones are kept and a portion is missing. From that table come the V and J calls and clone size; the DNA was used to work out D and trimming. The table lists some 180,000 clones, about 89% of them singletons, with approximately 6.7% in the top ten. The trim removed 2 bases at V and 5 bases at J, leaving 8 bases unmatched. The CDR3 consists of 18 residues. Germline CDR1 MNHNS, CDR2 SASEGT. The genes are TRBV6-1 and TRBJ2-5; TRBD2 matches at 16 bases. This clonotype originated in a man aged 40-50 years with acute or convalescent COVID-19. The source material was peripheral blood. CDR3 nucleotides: TGTGCCAGCAGTGAAACGCCTGGGACTAGCGGGGGGGCGGAGACCCAGTACTTC. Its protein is CASSETPGTSGGAETQYF.